This T cell receptor beta chain was observed in a study of cytomegalovirus exposure and HLA in healthy donors. Use of 60 Vbeta and 13 Jbeta primers characterized the PCR. Measured with immunoSEQ multiplex PCR; TCRdb has only the in-frame clones, and not every one. Seen in this sample are 70,000 or so clones; the ten most common clones hold about 0.83%. The CDR3 length is 14 residues. Germline V gene lookup returns CDR1 MRHNA and CDR2 SNTAGT. Trimming shortened V by 3 bases and J by 2 bases, and 7 bases separated the two germline ends. The rearrangement joins TRBV6-4 to TRBJ2-2, with D maybe TRBD1 (5 bases). The clonotype originates from a boy aged 5 to 17 in good health and CMV-seronegative. Sequenced: PBMCs. The CDR3 nucleotides are TGTGCCAGCAGTGAAGGGGCCAACACCGGGGAGCTGTTTTTT. Protein sequence: CASSEGANTGELFF.